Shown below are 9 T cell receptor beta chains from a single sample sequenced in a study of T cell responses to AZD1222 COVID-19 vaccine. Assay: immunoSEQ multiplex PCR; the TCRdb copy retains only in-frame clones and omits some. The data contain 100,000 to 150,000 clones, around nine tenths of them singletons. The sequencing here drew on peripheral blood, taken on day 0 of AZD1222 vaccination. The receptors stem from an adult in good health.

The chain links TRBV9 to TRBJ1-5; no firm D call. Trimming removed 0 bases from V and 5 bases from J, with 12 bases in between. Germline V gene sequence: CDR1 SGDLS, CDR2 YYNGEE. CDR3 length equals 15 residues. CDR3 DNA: TGTGCCAGCAGCGTAGAGGGTAATGGGGATCAGCCCCAGCATTTT. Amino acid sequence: CASSVEGNGDQPQHF.

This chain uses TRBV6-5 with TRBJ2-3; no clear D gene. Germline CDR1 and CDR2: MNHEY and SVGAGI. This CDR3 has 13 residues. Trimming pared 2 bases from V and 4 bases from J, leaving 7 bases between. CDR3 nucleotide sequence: TGTGCCAGCAGTTACGACTCCGCAGATACGCAGTATTTT. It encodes CASSYDSADTQYF.

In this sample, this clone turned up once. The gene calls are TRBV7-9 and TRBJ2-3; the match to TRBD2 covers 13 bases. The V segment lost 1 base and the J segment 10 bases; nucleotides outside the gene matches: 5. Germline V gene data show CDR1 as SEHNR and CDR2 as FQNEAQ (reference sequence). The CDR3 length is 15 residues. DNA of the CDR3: TGTGCCAGCAGCTTAGATATTGGGACTAGCGGGGCGCAGTATTTT. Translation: CASSLDIGTSGAQYF.

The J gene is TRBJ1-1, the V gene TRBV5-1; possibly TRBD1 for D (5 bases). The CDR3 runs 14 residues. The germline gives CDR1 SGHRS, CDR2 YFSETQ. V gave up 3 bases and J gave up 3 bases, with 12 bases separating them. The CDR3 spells CASSSEGSDTEAFF. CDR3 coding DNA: TGCGCCAGCAGCTCGGAGGGGTCCGACACTGAAGCTTTCTTT.

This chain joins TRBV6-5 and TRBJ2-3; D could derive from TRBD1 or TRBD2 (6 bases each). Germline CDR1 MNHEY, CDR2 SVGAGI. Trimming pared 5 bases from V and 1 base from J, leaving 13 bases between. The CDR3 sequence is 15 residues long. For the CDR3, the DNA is TGTGCCAGCAGTCCCTCGGGGGCCGGCACAGATACGCAGTATTTT. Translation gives CASSPSGAGTDTQYF.

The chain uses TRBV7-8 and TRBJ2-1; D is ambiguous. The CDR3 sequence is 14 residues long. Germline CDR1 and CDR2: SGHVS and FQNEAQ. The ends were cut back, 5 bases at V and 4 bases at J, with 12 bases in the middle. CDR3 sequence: CASSPKRDYNEQFF. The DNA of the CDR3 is TGTGCCAGCAGCCCCAAGAGAGATTACAATGAGCAGTTCTTC.

The CDR3 sequence: CASSPFGEDYGYTF. The CDR3 DNA reads TGTGCCAGCAGCCCATTCGGGGAGGACTATGGCTACACCTTC. The rearrangement uses TRBV5-4 and TRBJ1-2; D gene unclear. Trimming removed 4 bases from V and 3 bases from J, with 13 bases in between. The V gene's germline CDR1 is SGHNT and CDR2 YYREEE (reference sequence). The CDR3 runs to 14 residues.

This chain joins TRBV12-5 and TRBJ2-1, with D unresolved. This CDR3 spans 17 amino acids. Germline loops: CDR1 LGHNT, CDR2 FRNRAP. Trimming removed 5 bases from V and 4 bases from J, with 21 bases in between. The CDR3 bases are TGTGCTAGTGGTCATGGACCAGAGTGGGGTACTTACAATGAGCAGTTCTTC. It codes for CASGHGPEWGTYNEQFF.

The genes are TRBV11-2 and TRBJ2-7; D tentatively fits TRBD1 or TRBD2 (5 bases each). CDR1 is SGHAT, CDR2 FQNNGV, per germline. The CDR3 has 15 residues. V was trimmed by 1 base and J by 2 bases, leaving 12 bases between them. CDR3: CASSLGRGSPYEQYF. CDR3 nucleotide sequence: TGTGCCAGCAGCTTAGGTCGGGGCAGCCCCTACGAGCAGTACTTC.